The entry that follows covers one T cell receptor beta chain sequence. The antigen remains undetermined. Sequencing used immunoSEQ v3. Survey-level samples got roughly 1.9 million read pairs; deep-level samples got about 5-6 million. Sequencing used immunoSEQ multiplex PCR; TCRdb keeps in-frame clones, though not all of them. The sample shows more than 50,000 clones, roughly 87% of them seen only once. Specified time point: pre-treatment sample, taken before nivolumab and TIL therapy. Patients were adults with stage 4 NSCLC. These data come from a study of TIL therapy for anti-PD-1-resistant metastatic lung cancer. Study information: Most patients had lung adenocarcinoma. Study-level points and caveats: Treatment-naive, never-smoker and oncogene-addicted patients were overrepresented in this highly selected cohort.

This CDR3 is 15 amino acids long. CDR1 is SGHTA and CDR2 is FQGNSA in the germline V gene. V lost 5 bases and J 5 bases, leaving 18 bases between the germline ends. V usage is TRBV7-2 and J usage is TRBJ2-5; possibly TRBD1 or TRBD2 for D (6 bases each). The material was blood, obtained at baseline. The sequence was collected from a person aged 25-85 years with non-small cell lung cancer. The CDR3 is CASSRLDGGWETQYF. DNA for the CDR3: TGTGCCAGCAGCCGCCTGGACGGGGGCTGGGAGACCCAGTACTTC. The full variable domain, rest sourced from reference TRBV7-2 and TRBJ2-5, is GAGVSQSPSNKVTEKGKDVELRCDPISGHTALYWYRQSLGQGLEFLIYFQGNSAPDKSGLPSDRFSAERTGGSVSTLTIQRTQQEDSAVYLCASSRLDGGWETQYFGPGTRLLVL.